The sequence of this TCR beta chain was determined in a study of CD8 T cells in ankylosing spondylitis. General study results and limits: Significant enrichment of disease-linked clones was reported in matched ankylosing spondylitis synovial fluid. Certain motif variants had earlier been reported in reactive arthritis synovial fluid and blood. Clones linked with disease were CD8+ and fairly uncommon in the peripheral blood.

Library preparation for TCR beta used quantitative 5'-RACE with molecular barcodes. TCRdb reprocessed the 5' RACE reads with MiXCR, giving one entry per CDR3 protein. The sample records 150,000 to 200,000 distinct CDR3 sequences, around 10% being singletons. Germline CDR1 LGHDT, CDR2 YNNKEL (reference sequence). CDR3 length equals 12 residues. This clonotype showed up many times. Its specificity is not known. At one end, the junction sequence differs from germline, possibly due to a read error. The J gene is TRBJ2-4, the V gene TRBV3-1, with D perhaps being TRBD1 or TRBD2 (6 bases each). This clonotype originated in a male donor with ankylosing spondylitis or in good health (not recorded which). Sequenced material: blood, either unsorted or a sorted T cell fraction (not recorded which). CDR3 protein: CASSQLRGPVCF. The CDR3 bases are TGTGCCAGCAGCCAACTTCGGGGGCCTGTTTGCTTC.